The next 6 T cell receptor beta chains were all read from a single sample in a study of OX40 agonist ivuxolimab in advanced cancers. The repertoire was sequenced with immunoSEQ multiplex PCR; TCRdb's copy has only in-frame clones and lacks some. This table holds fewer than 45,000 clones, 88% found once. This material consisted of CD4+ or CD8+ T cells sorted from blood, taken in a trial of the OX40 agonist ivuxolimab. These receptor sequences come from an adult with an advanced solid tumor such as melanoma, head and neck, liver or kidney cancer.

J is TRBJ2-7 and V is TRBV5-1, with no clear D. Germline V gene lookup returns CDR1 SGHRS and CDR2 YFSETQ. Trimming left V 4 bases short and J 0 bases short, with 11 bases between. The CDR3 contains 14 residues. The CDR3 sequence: CASSKLRISYEQYF. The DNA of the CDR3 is TGCGCCAGCAGCAAACTTAGGATCTCCTACGAGCAGTACTTC.

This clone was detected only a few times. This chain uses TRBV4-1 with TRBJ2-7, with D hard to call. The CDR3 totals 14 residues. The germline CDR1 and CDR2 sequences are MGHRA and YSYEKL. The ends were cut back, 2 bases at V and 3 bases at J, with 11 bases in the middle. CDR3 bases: TGCGCCAGCAGCCAATTAACACTTTTCTACGAGCAGTACTTC. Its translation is CASSQLTLFYEQYF.

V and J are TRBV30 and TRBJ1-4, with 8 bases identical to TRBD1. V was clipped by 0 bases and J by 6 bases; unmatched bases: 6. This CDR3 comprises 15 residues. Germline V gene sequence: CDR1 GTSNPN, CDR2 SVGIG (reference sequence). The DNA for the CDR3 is TGTGCCTGGAGTGTAGACAGGGGACGGTATGAAAAACTGTTTTTT. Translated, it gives CAWSVDRGRYEKLFF.

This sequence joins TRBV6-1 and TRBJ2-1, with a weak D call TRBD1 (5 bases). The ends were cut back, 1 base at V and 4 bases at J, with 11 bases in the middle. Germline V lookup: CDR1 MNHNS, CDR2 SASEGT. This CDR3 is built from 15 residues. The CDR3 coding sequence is TGTGCCAGCAGTGAAGGGCGGACAAGGTACAATGAGCAGTTCTTC. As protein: CASSEGRTRYNEQFF.

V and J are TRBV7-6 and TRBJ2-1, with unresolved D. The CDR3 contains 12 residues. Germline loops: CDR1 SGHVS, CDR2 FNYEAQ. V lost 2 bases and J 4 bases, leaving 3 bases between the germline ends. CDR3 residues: CASSLTYNEQFF. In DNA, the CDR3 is TGTGCCAGCAGCTTAACGTACAATGAGCAGTTCTTC.

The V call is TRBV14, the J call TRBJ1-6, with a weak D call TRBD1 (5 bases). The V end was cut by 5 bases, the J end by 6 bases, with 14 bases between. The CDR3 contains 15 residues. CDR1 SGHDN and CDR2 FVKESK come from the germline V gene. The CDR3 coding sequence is TGTGCCAGCAGCGTTACAGGACGGCCTAATTCACCCCTCCACTTT. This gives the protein CASSVTGRPNSPLHF.